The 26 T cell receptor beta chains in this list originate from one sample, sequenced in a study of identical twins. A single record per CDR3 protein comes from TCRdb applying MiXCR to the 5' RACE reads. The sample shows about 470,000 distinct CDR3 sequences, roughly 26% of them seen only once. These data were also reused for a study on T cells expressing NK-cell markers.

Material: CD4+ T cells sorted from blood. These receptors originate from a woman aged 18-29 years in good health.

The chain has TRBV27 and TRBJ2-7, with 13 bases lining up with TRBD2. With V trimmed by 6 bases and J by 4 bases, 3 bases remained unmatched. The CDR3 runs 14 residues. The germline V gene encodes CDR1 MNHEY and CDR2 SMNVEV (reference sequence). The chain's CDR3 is CASSRLAGGYEQYF. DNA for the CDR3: TGTGCCAGCAGCAGACTAGCGGGAGGTTACGAGCAGTACTTC.

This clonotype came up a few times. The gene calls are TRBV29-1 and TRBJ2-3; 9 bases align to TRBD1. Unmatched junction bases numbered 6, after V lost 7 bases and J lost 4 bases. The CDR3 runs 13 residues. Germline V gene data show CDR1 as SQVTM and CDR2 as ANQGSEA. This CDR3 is CSAGTGFPDTQYF. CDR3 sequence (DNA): TGCAGCGCAGGGACAGGGTTCCCAGATACGCAGTATTTT.

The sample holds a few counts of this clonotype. CDR3 protein: CASREYGTGGNNEQFF. CDR3 bases: TGTGCCAGCAGGGAATACGGGACAGGGGGCAACAATGAGCAGTTCTTC. This sequence joins TRBV28 and TRBJ2-1, with 12 bases identical to TRBD1. Germline V CDR1 and CDR2: MDHEN, SYDVKM. The CDR3 runs to 16 residues. After removal of 6 bases from V and 5 bases from J, the junction contained 8 bases not matched to a gene.

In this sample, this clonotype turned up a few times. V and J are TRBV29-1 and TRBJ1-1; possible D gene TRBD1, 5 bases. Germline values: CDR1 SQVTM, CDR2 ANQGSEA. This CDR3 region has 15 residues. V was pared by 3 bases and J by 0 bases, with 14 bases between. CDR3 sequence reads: CSVDRGVPMNTEAFF. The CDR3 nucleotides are TGCAGCGTTGATAGGGGCGTGCCCATGAACACTGAAGCTTTCTTT.

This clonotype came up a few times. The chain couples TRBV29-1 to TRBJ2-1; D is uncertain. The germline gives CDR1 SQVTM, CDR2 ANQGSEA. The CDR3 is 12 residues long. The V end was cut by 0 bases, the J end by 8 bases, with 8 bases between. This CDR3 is CSVEDDRDEQFF. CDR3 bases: TGCAGCGTTGAAGACGACCGCGATGAGCAGTTCTTC.

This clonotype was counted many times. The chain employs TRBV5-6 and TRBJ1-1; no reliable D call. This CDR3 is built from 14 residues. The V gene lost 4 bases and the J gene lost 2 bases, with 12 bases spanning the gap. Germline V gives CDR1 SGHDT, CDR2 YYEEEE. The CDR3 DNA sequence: TGTGCCAGCAGCCCGGTGGGGTTAAACACTGAAGCTTTCTTT. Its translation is CASSPVGLNTEAFF.

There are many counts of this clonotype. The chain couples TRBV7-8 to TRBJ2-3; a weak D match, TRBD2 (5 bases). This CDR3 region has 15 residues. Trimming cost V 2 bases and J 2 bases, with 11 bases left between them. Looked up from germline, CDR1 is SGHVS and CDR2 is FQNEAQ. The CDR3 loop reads CASSLFGLDTDTQYF. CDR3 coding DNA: TGTGCCAGCAGCTTATTTGGACTGGACACAGATACGCAGTATTTT.

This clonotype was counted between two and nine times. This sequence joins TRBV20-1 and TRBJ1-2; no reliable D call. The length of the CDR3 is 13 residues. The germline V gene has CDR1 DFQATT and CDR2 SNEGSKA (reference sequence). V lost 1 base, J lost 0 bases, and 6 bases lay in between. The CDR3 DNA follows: TGCAGTGCTAGAGTCCGTACTAACTATGGCTACACCTTC. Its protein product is CSARVRTNYGYTF.

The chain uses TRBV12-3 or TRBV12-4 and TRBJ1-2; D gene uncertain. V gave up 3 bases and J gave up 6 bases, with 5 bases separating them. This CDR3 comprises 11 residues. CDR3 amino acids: CASSLGNGYTF. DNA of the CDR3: TGTGCCAGCAGTTTGGGAAATGGCTACACCTTC.

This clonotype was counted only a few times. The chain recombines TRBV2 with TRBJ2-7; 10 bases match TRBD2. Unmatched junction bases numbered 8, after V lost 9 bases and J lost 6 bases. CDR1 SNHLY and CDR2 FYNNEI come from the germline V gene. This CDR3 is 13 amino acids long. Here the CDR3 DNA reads TGTGCCAGGAGAGCGGGAGGGGGTGGCGAGCAGTACTTC. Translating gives CARRAGGGGEQYF.

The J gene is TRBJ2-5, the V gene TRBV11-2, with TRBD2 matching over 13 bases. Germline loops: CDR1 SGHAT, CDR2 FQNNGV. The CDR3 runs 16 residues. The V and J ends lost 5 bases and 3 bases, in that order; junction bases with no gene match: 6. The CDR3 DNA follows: TGTGCCAGCAGCCAAATGACTAGCGGGGGGAAAGAGACCCAGTACTTC. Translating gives CASSQMTSGGKETQYF.

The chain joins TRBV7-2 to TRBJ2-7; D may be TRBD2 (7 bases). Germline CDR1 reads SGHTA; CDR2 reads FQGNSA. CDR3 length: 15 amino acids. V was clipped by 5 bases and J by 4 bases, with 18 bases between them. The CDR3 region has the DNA TGTGCCAGCAGCCCCCAAGGGGGGGATTTGTACGAGCAGTACTTC. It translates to CASSPQGGDLYEQYF.

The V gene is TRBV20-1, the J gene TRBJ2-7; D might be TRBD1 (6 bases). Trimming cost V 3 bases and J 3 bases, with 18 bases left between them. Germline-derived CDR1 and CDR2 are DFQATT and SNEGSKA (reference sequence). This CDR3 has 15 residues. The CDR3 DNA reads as TGCAGTGCTAGTACCCTACAGGGACACCTCTACGAGCAGTACTTC. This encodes CSASTLQGHLYEQYF.

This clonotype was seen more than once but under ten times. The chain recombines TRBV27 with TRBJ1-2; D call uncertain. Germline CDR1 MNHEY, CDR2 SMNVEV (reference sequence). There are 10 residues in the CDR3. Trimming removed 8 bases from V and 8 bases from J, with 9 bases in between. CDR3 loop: CASPIKGYTF. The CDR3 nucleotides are TGTGCCAGCCCCATTAAGGGCTACACCTTC.

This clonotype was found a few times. CDR3 in DNA: TGTGCCAGCAGCTTATATTCCCAGGGGACTGAAAAACTGTTTTTT. This translates into CASSLYSQGTEKLFF. The chain employs TRBV11-2 and TRBJ1-4; D is perhaps TRBD1 (6 bases). CDR1 and CDR2 from the germline V gene are SGHAT and FQNNGV. The CDR3 totals 15 residues. V gave up 2 bases and J gave up 7 bases, with 14 bases separating them.

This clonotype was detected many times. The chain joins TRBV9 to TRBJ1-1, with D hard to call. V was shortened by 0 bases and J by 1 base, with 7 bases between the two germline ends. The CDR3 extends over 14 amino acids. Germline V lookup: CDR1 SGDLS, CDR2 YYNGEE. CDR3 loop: CASSVDPENTEAFF. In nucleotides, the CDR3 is TGTGCCAGCAGCGTAGACCCGGAGAACACTGAAGCTTTCTTT.

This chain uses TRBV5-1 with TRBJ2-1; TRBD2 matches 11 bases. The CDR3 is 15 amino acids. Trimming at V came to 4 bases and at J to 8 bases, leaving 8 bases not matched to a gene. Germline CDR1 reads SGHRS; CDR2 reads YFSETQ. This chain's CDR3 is CASSPRLAGFDEQFF. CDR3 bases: TGCGCCAGCAGCCCCCGACTAGCGGGATTCGATGAGCAGTTCTTC.

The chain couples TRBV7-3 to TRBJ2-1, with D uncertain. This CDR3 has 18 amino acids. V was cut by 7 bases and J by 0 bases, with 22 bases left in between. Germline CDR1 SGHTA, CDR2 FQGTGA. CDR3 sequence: CASTLRPPGSSSYNEQFF. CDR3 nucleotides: TGTGCCAGCACCCTTCGTCCCCCCGGGTCAAGCTCCTACAATGAGCAGTTCTTC.

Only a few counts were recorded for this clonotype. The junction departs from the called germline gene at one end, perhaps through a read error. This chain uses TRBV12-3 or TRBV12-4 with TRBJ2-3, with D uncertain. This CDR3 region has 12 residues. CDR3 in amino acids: CASGLRWDTQSF. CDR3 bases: TGTGCCAGCGGGCTTCGGTGGGATACGCAGTCTTTT.

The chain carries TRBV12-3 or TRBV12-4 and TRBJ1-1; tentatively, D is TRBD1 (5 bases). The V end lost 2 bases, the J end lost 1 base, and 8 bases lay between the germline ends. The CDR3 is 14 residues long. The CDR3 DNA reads TGTGCCAGCAGTTTACTGGGGCAGAACACTGAAGCTTTCTTT. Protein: CASSLLGQNTEAFF.

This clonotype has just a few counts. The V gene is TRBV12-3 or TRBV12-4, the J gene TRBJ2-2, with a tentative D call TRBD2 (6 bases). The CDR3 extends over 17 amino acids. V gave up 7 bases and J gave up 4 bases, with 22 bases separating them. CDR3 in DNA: TGTGCCAGCACCCCGTCCCCCGCGGCGGAGGGCACCGGGGAGCTGTTTTTT. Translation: CASTPSPAAEGTGELFF.

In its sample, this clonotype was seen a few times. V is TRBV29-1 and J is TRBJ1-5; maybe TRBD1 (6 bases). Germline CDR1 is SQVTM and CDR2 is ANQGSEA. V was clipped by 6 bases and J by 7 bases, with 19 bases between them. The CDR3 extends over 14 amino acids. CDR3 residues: CSVREGGGGQPQHF. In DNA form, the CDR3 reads TGCAGCGTGAGGGAGGGTGGAGGGGGACAGCCCCAGCATTTT.

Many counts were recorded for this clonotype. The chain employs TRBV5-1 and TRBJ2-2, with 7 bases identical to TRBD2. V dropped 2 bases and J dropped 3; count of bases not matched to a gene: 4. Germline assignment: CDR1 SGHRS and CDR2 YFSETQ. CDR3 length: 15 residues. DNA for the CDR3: TGCGCCAGCAGCTTTGCAGCGGGATACACCGGGGAGCTGTTTTTT. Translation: CASSFAAGYTGELFF.

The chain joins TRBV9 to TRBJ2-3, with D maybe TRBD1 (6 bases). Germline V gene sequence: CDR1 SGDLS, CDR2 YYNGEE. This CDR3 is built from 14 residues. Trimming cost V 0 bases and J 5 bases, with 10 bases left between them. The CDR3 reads CASSVAGVEDTQYF. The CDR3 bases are TGTGCCAGCAGCGTAGCAGGGGTGGAAGATACGCAGTATTTT.

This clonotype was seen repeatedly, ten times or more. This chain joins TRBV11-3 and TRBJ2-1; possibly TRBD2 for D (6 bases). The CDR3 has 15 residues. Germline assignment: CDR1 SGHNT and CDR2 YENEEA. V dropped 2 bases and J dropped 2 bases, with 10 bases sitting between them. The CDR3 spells CASSLFGGTYNEQFF. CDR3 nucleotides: TGTGCCAGCAGCTTATTCGGGGGAACCTACAATGAGCAGTTCTTC.

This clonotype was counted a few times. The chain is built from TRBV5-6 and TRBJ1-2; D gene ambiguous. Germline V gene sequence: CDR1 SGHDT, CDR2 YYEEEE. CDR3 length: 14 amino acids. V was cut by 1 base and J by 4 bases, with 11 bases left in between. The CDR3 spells CASSLQSGSYGYTF. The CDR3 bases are TGTGCCAGCAGCTTGCAGTCGGGGAGCTATGGCTACACCTTC.